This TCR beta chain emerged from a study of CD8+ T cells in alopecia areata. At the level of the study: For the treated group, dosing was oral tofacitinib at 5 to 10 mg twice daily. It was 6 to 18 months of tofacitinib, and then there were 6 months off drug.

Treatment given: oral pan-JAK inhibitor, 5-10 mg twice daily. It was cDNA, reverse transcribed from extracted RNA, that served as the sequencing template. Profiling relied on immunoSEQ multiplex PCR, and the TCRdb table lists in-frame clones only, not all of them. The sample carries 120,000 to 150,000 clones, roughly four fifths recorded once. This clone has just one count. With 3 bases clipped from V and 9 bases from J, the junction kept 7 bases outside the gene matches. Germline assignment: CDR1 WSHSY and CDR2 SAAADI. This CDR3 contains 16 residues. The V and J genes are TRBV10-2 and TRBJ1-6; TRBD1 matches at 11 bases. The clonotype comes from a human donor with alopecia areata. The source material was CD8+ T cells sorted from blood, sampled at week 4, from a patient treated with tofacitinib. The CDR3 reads CASSEGGTGGGSPLHF. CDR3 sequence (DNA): TGCGCCAGCAGTGAAGGAGGGACAGGGGGTGGTTCACCCCTCCACTTT.